Below, one T cell receptor (beta chain) is given with its context. The data are from a study of shared clonotypes between healthy human individuals. Trimming left V 1 base short and J 1 base short, with 16 bases between. In germline, CDR1 is SGHVS, CDR2 FQNEAQ. The CDR3 is made up of 17 amino acids. Profiling relied on immunoSEQ multiplex PCR, and the TCRdb table lists in-frame clones only, not all of them. This table has some 1 million clones, 70% to 80% appearing once. V and J are TRBV7-8 and TRBJ1-1; D possibly corresponds to TRBD1 (5 bases). The sequence derives from a man aged 18 to 30 in good health. Sequenced input: memory CD4+ T cells sorted from blood. The sample's subset: CD45RA-negative fraction. CDR3 DNA sequence: TGTGCCAGCAGCTTAGGAGGGGTAGGGGCGGGGAACACTGAAGCTTTCTTT. Translated: CASSLGGVGAGNTEAFF.